This T cell receptor beta chain was observed in a study of cytomegalovirus exposure and HLA in healthy donors. Study conclusions and caveats: Apart from CMV serostatus, no immune exposure information was available. An analysis was carried out at a later point. It showed that HLA-associated TCR beta chains were more clonally expanded than equally common non-associated chains.

The CDR3 runs to 15 residues. Germline values: CDR1 MNHEY, CDR2 SMNVEV (reference sequence). To note about this clone: The target antigen is unknown. The germline gene is not matched at one end of the junction; a read error may be the cause. Other DNA sequences in this sample translate to the same CDR3.

The study ran its PCR with 60 Vbeta and 13 Jbeta primers. Only in-frame clones appear in the TCRdb table, and some are missing; sequencing was by immunoSEQ multiplex PCR. This sample has fewer than 150,000 clones, with more than 60% found just once. The chain combines TRBV27 with TRBJ1-4, with D unresolved. The material sequenced was PBMCs. The sequence came from a woman aged 40 to 55 in good health and CMV-seropositive. The chain's CDR3 is CASSYFGATNEKLFF. The CDR3 nucleotides are TGTGCCAGCAGTTACTTCGGAGCAACTAATGAAAAATTGTTTTTT.